Below, 22 T cell receptor beta chains from the same sample are listed, as sequenced in a study of blood T cell repertoires in COVID-19. Data came from immunoSEQ multiplex PCR; TCRdb stores just in-frame clones and leaves some out. This repertoire shows 220,000 or so clones, over 75% found once; its top ten account for about 3.3%. Source material: PBMCs or T cells enriched from blood (not recorded which). The receptors derive from a woman in her late teens or twenties in a cohort exposed to, infected with or recovered from COVID-19 (not recorded which).

The V gene is TRBV18, the J gene TRBJ1-3; D remains ambiguous. Germline CDR1 reads KGHSH; CDR2 reads LQKENI. This CDR3 has 13 residues. The V end lost 0 bases, the J end lost 11 bases, and 11 bases lay between the germline ends. The CDR3, as DNA: TGTGCCAGCTCACCACCGTCGGGAATCCCCATATATTTT. It translates to CASSPPSGIPIYF.

This chain's CDR3 is CASSIRAGNQPQHF. Written as DNA, the CDR3 is TGTGCCAGTAGTATACGGGCAGGGAATCAGCCCCAGCATTTT. This chain uses TRBV19 with TRBJ1-5, with a possible D match to TRBD1 (5 bases). CDR1 LNHDA and CDR2 SQIVND come from the germline V gene (reference sequence). The CDR3 has 14 amino acids. V dropped 2 bases and J dropped 4 bases, with 9 bases sitting between them.

A note on this clone: Other DNA sequences within the sample encode an identical CDR3. This chain joins TRBV11-3 and TRBJ2-1, with 8 nucleotides matching TRBD1. V was clipped by 5 bases and J by 1 base; unmatched bases: 4. This CDR3 spans 15 amino acids. Germline values: CDR1 SGHNT, CDR2 YENEEA. DNA of the CDR3: TGTGCCAGCAGCAGACAGGGGAGTTCCTACAATGAGCAGTTCTTC. Protein product: CASSRQGSSYNEQFF.

The chain is built from TRBV7-9 and TRBJ2-7, with a tentative D call TRBD1 (5 bases). CDR1 is SEHNR and CDR2 is FQNEAQ in the germline V gene (reference sequence). V was pared by 1 base and J by 3 bases, with 10 bases between. CDR3 size: 14 residues. The CDR3 coding sequence is TGTGCCAGCAGCTTAGGCAGGCAGGGCTACGAGCAGTACTTC. Its translation is CASSLGRQGYEQYF.

This clone appeared a few times. The chain carries TRBV14 and TRBJ2-1; TRBD2 might be the D (7 bases). The germline V and J ends were trimmed by 3 bases and 4 bases, with 16 bases remaining between them. The CDR3 sequence is 16 residues long. Germline values: CDR1 SGHDN, CDR2 FVKESK. The CDR3 DNA follows: TGTGCCAGCAGCCATAGGGGGGGGCACGGATACAATGAGCAGTTCTTC. Translation gives CASSHRGGHGYNEQFF.

The V gene is TRBV6-1, the J gene TRBJ2-5; TRBD1 matches 10 bases. From germline, CDR1 is MNHNS and CDR2 SASEGT. The CDR3 length is 14 residues. The junction had 4 bases not matched to a gene; V was cut back by 1 base and J by 8 bases. CDR3 in DNA: TGTGCCAGCAGTGAAGGGGGGACAGGGGATACCCAGTACTTC. It specifies CASSEGGTGDTQYF.

A single count supports this clone. Other DNA sequences in this sample translate to the same CDR3. The gene calls are TRBV13 and TRBJ2-3; 9 bases fit TRBD1. The germline gives CDR1 PRHDT, CDR2 FYEKMQ (reference sequence). J was trimmed by 3 bases and V by 7 bases; bases with no gene match: 8. There are 15 residues in the CDR3. CDR3 loop: CASTPWTGETDTQYF. The CDR3 region has the DNA TGTGCCAGCACCCCGTGGACAGGGGAGACAGATACGCAGTATTTT.

The genes are TRBV3-1 (or the pseudogene TRBV3-2) and TRBJ2-1, with D perhaps matching TRBD1 (6 bases). Trimming took off 2 bases at V and 1 base at J, with 12 bases between the two ends. The germline V gene encodes CDR1 LGHDT and CDR2 YNNKEL (reference sequence). The CDR3 has 16 amino acids. CDR3 bases: TGTGCCAGCAGCCAAAGGGGAGACAGGTCCTACAATGAGCAGTTCTTC. Its protein product is CASSQRGDRSYNEQFF.

The gene calls are TRBV21-1 and TRBJ1-2; the table names TRBD1, a call not compared with the DNA. TRBV21-1 is recorded as a pseudogene. The CDR3 spans 19 residues. The CDR3 spells CASSSFSGTEPLDYYGYTF. CDR3 DNA: TGTGCCAGCAGCTCCTTCTCGGGGACAGAGCCCCTGGATTACTATGGCTACACCTTC.

The genes are TRBV5-6 and TRBJ2-6, with 9 nucleotides matching TRBD1. This CDR3 spans 17 amino acids. The germline gives CDR1 SGHDT, CDR2 YYEEEE. The V segment lost 4 bases and the J segment 0 bases; nucleotides outside the gene matches: 5. The CDR3 is CASSRGQGSSGANVLTF. The CDR3 DNA sequence: TGTGCCAGCAGCCGGGGACAGGGAAGCTCTGGGGCCAACGTCCTGACTTTC.

The rearrangement joins TRBV5-1 to TRBJ2-3; 9 positions match TRBD2. V lost 4 bases and J lost 2; bases outside the gene matches: 5. This CDR3 has 15 amino acids. Germline V CDR1 and CDR2: SGHRS, YFSETQ. In DNA form, the CDR3 reads TGCGCCAGCAGCAATAGCGGGAGAACCACAGATACGCAGTATTTT. Protein product: CASSNSGRTTDTQYF.

The rearrangement joins TRBV20-1 to TRBJ1-1; possibly TRBD1 for D (6 bases). The CDR3 is 16 amino acids. The V and J ends lost 3 bases and 5 bases respectively, with 22 bases between them. The germline CDR1 and CDR2 sequences are DFQATT and SNEGSKA (reference sequence). The CDR3 loop is CSASLLGGARVTEAFF. The CDR3 DNA reads as TGCAGTGCTAGTCTTCTAGGGGGGGCGCGAGTTACTGAAGCTTTCTTT.

This chain joins TRBV7-2 and TRBJ1-5; D is undetermined. The CDR3 runs to 14 residues. V was clipped by 1 base and J by 9 bases, with 13 bases between them. Looked up from germline, CDR1 is SGHTA and CDR2 is FQGNSA. DNA of the CDR3: TGTGCCAGCAGCTTAGTATTGCCCCCGGGGCCCCAGCATTTT. It translates to CASSLVLPPGPQHF.

The rearrangement links TRBV5-4 to TRBJ1-2; D is perhaps TRBD1 (5 bases). CDR1 is SGHNT, CDR2 YYREEE, per germline (reference sequence). Trimming took 3 bases from V and 1 from J, leaving 16 bases between them. The CDR3 is 16 residues long. The CDR3 bases are TGTGCCAGCAGCTCGGATCCAGGGTTGCTTAACTATGGCTACACCTTC. This gives the protein CASSSDPGLLNYGYTF.

The rearrangement joins TRBV5-1 to TRBJ2-1; a weak D match, TRBD2 (6 bases). The CDR3 has 15 residues. V was trimmed by 4 bases and J by 0 bases, leaving 11 bases between them. Germline CDR1 SGHRS, CDR2 YFSETQ. CDR3 in DNA: TGCGCCAGCAGCCCCGGGGGAAGCTCCTACAATGAGCAGTTCTTC. Protein: CASSPGGSSYNEQFF. Combining the CDR3 with reference TRBV5-1 and TRBJ2-1 gives the whole variable domain KAGVTQTPRYLIKTRGQQVTLSCSPISGHRSVSWYQQTPGQGLQFLFEYFSETQRNKGNFPGRFSGRQFSNSRSEMNVSTLELGDSALYLCASSPGGSSYNEQFFGPGTRLTVL.

This chain joins TRBV2 and TRBJ2-7, with 9 bases aligning to TRBD2. V trimming: 3 bases; J trimming: 6 bases; junction bases outside the gene matches: 6. The V gene's germline CDR1 is SNHLY and CDR2 FYNNEI. The CDR3 runs to 14 residues. CDR3 nucleotide sequence: TGTGCCAGCAGTGAGGGACTAGCACCCCTCGAGCAGTACTTC. Encoded protein: CASSEGLAPLEQYF.

The chain links TRBV19 to TRBJ1-4; TRBD1 matches at 8 bases. The germline V gene has CDR1 LNHDA and CDR2 SQIVND (reference sequence). The ends lost 10 bases at V and 5 bases at J; junction bases unmatched: 15. This CDR3 has 16 residues. This CDR3 is CATKYRGGLENEKLFF. Here the CDR3 DNA reads TGTGCCACCAAGTACAGGGGGGGGTTAGAGAATGAAAAACTGTTTTTT.

The J gene is TRBJ2-7, the V gene TRBV5-1; 8 nucleotides agree with TRBD1. J lost 3 bases, V lost 0 bases, and 2 bases had no gene match. The CDR3 loop spans 14 amino acids. Germline V gene lookup returns CDR1 SGHRS and CDR2 YFSETQ. DNA for the CDR3: TGCGCCAGCAGCTTGGACAGGGGGAACTACGAGCAGTACTTC. Amino acids: CASSLDRGNYEQYF.

This chain connects TRBV11-3 to TRBJ2-5, with TRBD2 matching over 8 bases. This CDR3 contains 18 residues. Germline V CDR1 and CDR2: SGHNT, YENEEA. Trimming at V came to 3 bases and at J to 4 bases, leaving 16 bases not matched to a gene. CDR3 region: CASSFMKAGDGWAETQYF. Written as DNA, the CDR3 is TGTGCCAGCAGCTTCATGAAAGCGGGAGATGGGTGGGCAGAGACCCAGTACTTC.

The chain employs TRBV15 and TRBJ2-7, with 7 bases fitting TRBD2. Unmatched junction bases numbered 18, after V lost 4 bases and J lost 3 bases. Looked up from germline, CDR1 is LNHNV and CDR2 is YYDKDF (reference sequence). The CDR3 runs to 18 residues. The CDR3 DNA is TGTGCCACCAGCATTAGTTATTCACTAGCGATGGGTGACTACGAGCAGTACTTC. This translates into CATSISYSLAMGDYEQYF. Using reference TRBV15 and TRBJ2-7 for the parts outside the CDR3, the full variable domain is DAMVIQNPRYQVTQFGKPVTLSCSQTLNHNVMYWYQQKSSQAPKLLFHYYDKDFNNEADTPDNFQSRRPNTSFCFLDIRSPGLGDTAMYLCATSISYSLAMGDYEQYFGPGTRLTVT.

The chain recombines TRBV30 with TRBJ1-2; D possibly corresponds to TRBD1 (6 bases). The CDR3 consists of 12 residues. Per the germline V gene, CDR1 is GTSNPN and CDR2 is SVGIG (reference sequence). V was shortened by 3 bases and J by 7 bases, with 12 bases between the two germline ends. The CDR3 coding sequence is TGTGCCTGGAGGCCCGGGACACTTGGCTACACCTTC. Protein sequence: CAWRPGTLGYTF.

This clone is a singleton in its sample. The chain links TRBV29-1 to TRBJ1-5; tentative D call: TRBD1 (6 bases). CDR3 size: 13 residues. Germline V gene data show CDR1 as SQVTM and CDR2 as ANQGSEA. V lost 6 bases to trimming and J lost 4 bases, with 13 bases between them. In nucleotides, the CDR3 is TGCAGCGTGGCGGACAGATATAATCAGCCCCAGCATTTT. This gives the protein CSVADRYNQPQHF.